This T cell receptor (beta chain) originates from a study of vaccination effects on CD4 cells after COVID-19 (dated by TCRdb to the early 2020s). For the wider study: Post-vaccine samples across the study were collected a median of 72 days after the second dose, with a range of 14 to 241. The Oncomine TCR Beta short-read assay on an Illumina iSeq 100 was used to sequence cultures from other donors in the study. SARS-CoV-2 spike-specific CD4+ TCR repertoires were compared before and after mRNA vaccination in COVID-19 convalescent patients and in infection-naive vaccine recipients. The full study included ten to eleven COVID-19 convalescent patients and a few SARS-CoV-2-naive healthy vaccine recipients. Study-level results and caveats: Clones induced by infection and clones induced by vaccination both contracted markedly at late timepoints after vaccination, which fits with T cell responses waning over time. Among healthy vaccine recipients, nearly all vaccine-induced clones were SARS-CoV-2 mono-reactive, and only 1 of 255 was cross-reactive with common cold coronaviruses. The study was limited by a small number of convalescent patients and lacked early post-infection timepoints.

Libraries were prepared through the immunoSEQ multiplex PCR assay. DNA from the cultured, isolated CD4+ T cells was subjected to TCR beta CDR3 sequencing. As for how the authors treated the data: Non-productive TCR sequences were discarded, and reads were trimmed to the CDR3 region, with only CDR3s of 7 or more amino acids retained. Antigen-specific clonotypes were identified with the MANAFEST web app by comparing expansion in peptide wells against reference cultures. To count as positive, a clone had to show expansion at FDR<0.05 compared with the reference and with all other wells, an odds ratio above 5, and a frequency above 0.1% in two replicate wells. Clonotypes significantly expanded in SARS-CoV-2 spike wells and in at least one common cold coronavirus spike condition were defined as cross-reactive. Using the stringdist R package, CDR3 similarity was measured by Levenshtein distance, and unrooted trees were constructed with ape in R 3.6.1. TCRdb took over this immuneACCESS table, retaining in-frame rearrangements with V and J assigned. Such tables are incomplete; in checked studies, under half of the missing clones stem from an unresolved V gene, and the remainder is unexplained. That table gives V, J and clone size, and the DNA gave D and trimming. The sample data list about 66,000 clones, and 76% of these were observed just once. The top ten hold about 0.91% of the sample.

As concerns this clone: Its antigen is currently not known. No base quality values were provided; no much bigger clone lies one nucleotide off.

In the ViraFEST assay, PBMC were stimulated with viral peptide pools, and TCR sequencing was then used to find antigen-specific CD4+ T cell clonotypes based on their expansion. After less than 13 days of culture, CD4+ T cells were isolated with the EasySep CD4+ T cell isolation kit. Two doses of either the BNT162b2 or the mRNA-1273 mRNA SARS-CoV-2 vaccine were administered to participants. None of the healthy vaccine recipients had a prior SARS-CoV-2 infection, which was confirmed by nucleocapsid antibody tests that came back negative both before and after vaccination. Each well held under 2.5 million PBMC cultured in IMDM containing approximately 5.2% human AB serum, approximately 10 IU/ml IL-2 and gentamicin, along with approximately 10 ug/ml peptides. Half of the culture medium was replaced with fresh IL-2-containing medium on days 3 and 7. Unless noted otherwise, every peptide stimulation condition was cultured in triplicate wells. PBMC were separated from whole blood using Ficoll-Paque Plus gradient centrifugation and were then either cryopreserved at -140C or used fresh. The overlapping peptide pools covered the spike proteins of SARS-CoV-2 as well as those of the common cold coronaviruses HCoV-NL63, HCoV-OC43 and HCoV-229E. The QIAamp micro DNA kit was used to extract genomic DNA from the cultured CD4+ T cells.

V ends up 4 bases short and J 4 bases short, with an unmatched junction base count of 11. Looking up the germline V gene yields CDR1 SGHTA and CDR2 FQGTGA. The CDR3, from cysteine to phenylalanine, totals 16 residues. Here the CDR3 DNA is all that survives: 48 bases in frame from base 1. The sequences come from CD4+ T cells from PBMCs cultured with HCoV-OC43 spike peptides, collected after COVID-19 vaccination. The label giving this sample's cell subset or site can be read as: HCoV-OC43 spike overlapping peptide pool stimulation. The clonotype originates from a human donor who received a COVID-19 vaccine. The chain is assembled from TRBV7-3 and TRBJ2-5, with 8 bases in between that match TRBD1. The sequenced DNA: TGTGCCAGCAGCTCGAGGACAGGGTACGAGGTAGAGACCCAGTACTTC. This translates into CASSSRTGYEVETQYF.